This TCR beta chain came from a study of OX40 agonist ivuxolimab in advanced cancers. On the study more broadly: Age averaged 60 years (range about 20 to 80), and around 87% were male. Regarding the study as a whole: More expanded clones were seen, on average, in CD8+ T cells than in CD4+.

This CDR3 spans 13 amino acids. Germline lookup yields CDR1 SGHTA and CDR2 FQGNSA. The ends were cut back, 5 bases at V and 0 bases at J, with 6 bases in the middle. Using immunoSEQ multiplex PCR, the repertoire was profiled, and TCRdb retains in-frame clones only, with some absent. The sample holds roughly 80,000 clones, 70% to 90% seen once. Notes on this clone: What it binds is unknown.

This specimen consisted of CD4+ or CD8+ T cells sorted from blood, obtained in a trial of the OX40 agonist ivuxolimab. The chain carries TRBV7-2 and TRBJ2-3; D is ambiguous. The clonotype comes from an adult with an advanced solid tumor such as melanoma, head and neck, liver or kidney cancer. CDR3 coding DNA: TGTGCCAGCAGCCCACTAAGCACAGATACGCAGTATTTT. It yields the protein CASSPLSTDTQYF.